The 23 T cell receptor beta chains in this list originate from one sample, sequenced in a study of T cell responses to AZD1222 COVID-19 vaccine listed by TCRdb under 2021. The meaning of the sample's time point label: baseline before first vaccination. Libraries were constructed by the immunoSEQ multiplex PCR assay. TCRdb limited this immuneACCESS table to in-frame rearrangements with V and J called. A share of clones is missing; checked studies link under half to unresolved V genes, and the rest is unexplained. This sample holds tens of thousands of clones; around 91% were observed only once. Around 29% of the sample is held by the ten biggest clonotypes. Here the sequenced sample was peripheral blood, taken on day 0 of AZD1222 vaccination. These receptors were taken from an adult in good health.

This chain connects TRBV27 to TRBJ2-1, with D possibly matching TRBD2 (5 bases). The CDR3 totals 15 residues. V was cut by 1 base and J by 8 bases, with 15 bases left in between. The V gene's germline CDR1 is MNHEY and CDR2 SMNVEV (reference sequence). CDR3 coding DNA: TGTGCCAGCAGTTTATATCCGGGGATCCCCGATGAGCAGTTCTTC. It yields the protein CASSLYPGIPDEQFF.

The chain employs TRBV28 and TRBJ1-2; the D gene is possibly TRBD1 (6 bases). The ends were cut back, 2 bases at V and 7 bases at J, with 17 bases in the middle. The V gene's germline CDR1 is MDHEN and CDR2 SYDVKM. The CDR3 consists of 15 residues. The CDR3 protein is CASSLEAGGAGGYTF. DNA for the CDR3: TGTGCCAGCAGTTTAGAGGCCGGGGGCGCTGGTGGCTACACCTTC.

The chain is built from TRBV7-2 and TRBJ2-1; no clear D gene. Germline CDR1 is SGHTA and CDR2 is FQGNSA. V gave up 2 bases and J gave up 7 bases, with 15 bases separating them. CDR3 size: 15 residues. CDR3 DNA: TGTGCCAGCAGCTTATCTGCCCGCGCGGAAAATGAGCAGTTCTTC. It is translated as CASSLSARAENEQFF.

The V gene is TRBV4-2, the J gene TRBJ2-6; D gene ambiguous. This CDR3 comprises 16 residues. Germline assignment: CDR1 LGHNA and CDR2 YNFKEQ. The germline V and J ends were trimmed by 0 bases and 0 bases, with 6 bases remaining between them. DNA of the CDR3: TGTGCCAGCAGCCAAGAGGCCCGCTCTGGGGCCAACGTCCTGACTTTC. It translates to CASSQEARSGANVLTF.

The V gene is TRBV28, the J gene TRBJ1-2; 9 bases agree with TRBD1. CDR1 and CDR2 (germline): MDHEN, SYDVKM. CDR3 length equals 12 residues. Trimming removed 6 bases from V and 7 bases from J; junction bases left unmatched: 3. This CDR3 reads CASRQGAGGYTF. Here the CDR3 DNA reads TGTGCCAGCAGACAGGGGGCCGGTGGCTACACCTTC.

The rearrangement uses TRBV19 and TRBJ2-7, with TRBD2 matching 8 bases. The germline V gene encodes CDR1 LNHDA and CDR2 SQIVND (reference sequence). Unmatched junction bases numbered 7, after V lost 3 bases and J lost 3 bases. The CDR3 covers 15 residues. The CDR3 DNA is TGTGCCAGTAGTATCCAGGTAGCGGGATACTACGAGCAGTACTTC. It codes for CASSIQVAGYYEQYF.

The CDR3 spells CASRLTGESPLHF. The DNA for the CDR3 is TGCGCCAGCAGGCTAACAGGGGAATCACCCCTCCACTTT. The chain is built from TRBV4-1 and TRBJ1-6; 7 positions agree with TRBD1. The CDR3 length is 13 residues. V lost 6 bases, J lost 10 bases, and 6 bases stayed unmatched. Looked up from germline, CDR1 is MGHRA and CDR2 is YSYEKL.

The chain employs TRBV10-2 and TRBJ2-7; D is unclear. V was clipped by 5 bases and J by 4 bases, with 12 bases between them. Germline values: CDR1 WSHSY, CDR2 SAAADI. The CDR3 has 13 residues. CDR3 residues: CASSWTVGYEQYF. DNA of the CDR3: TGCGCCAGCAGTTGGACGGTGGGTTACGAGCAGTACTTC.

This chain joins TRBV19 and TRBJ2-2, with 8 bases aligning to TRBD1. Per the germline V gene, CDR1 is LNHDA and CDR2 is SQIVND (reference sequence). The CDR3 sequence is 17 residues long. V was clipped by 7 bases and J by 4 bases; unmatched bases: 14. CDR3 residues: CASKGSAGRGRTGELFF. DNA for the CDR3: TGTGCCAGTAAAGGATCCGCAGGCAGGGGGCGCACCGGGGAGCTGTTTTTT.

The chain combines TRBV29-1 with TRBJ2-5; D remains ambiguous. The ends were cut back, 4 bases at V and 2 bases at J, with 11 bases in the middle. CDR3 length: 13 amino acids. In germline, CDR1 is SQVTM, CDR2 ANQGSEA. The CDR3 sequence is CSVVFSGQETQYF. The CDR3 nucleotides are TGCAGCGTTGTATTTTCCGGACAAGAGACCCAGTACTTC.

The chain has TRBV19 and TRBJ2-7; D uncertain. The CDR3 spans 14 residues. Trimming cost V 5 bases and J 2 bases, with 13 bases left between them. Per the germline V gene, CDR1 is LNHDA and CDR2 is SQIVND (reference sequence). This chain's CDR3 is CASSPTYSTYEQYF. The CDR3 DNA reads TGTGCCAGTAGTCCTACGTATTCTACCTACGAGCAGTACTTC.

This chain joins TRBV7-2 and TRBJ1-2, with unresolved D. Germline lookup yields CDR1 SGHTA and CDR2 FQGNSA. The CDR3 covers 13 residues. V was cut by 1 base and J by 4 bases, with 7 bases left in between. CDR3 DNA: TGTGCCAGCAGCTTAGGCGGGAGCTATGGCTACACCTTC. Amino acid sequence: CASSLGGSYGYTF.

The chain has TRBV18 and TRBJ2-7; possibly TRBD1 or TRBD2 for D (5 bases each). Trimming stripped 5 bases from V and 2 bases from J, with 13 bases between. The CDR3 covers 14 residues. Germline V gives CDR1 KGHSH, CDR2 LQKENI. CDR3 bases: TGTGCCAGCTCAGAGACCGGGACGGCCTACGAGCAGTACTTC. This sequence encodes CASSETGTAYEQYF.

V is TRBV6-1 and J is TRBJ2-7; a weak D match, TRBD1 (5 bases). CDR3 size: 14 residues. With 0 bases removed from V and 2 bases from J, the gap between germline ends came to 8 bases. Germline V lookup: CDR1 MNHNS, CDR2 SASEGT. CDR3 amino acids: CASSEASGPYEQYF. The CDR3, as DNA: TGTGCCAGCAGTGAAGCGTCAGGGCCCTACGAGCAGTACTTC.

The gene calls are TRBV4-2 and TRBJ2-1, with TRBD2 identical over 8 bases. Germline values: CDR1 LGHNA, CDR2 YNFKEQ. The junction had 2 bases not matched to a gene; V was cut back by 0 bases and J by 4 bases. The CDR3 loop spans 15 amino acids. DNA for the CDR3: TGTGCCAGCAGCCAAGATTCTAGCGGGTACAATGAGCAGTTCTTC. It yields the protein CASSQDSSGYNEQFF.

This chain uses TRBV9 with TRBJ2-1, with no clear D. The germline V and J ends were trimmed by 0 bases and 7 bases, with 8 bases remaining between them. Germline CDR1 SGDLS, CDR2 YYNGEE. The CDR3 is made up of 13 amino acids. The CDR3 region has the DNA TGTGCCAGCAGCGTAGGCGCCTTGAATGAGCAGTTCTTC. This encodes CASSVGALNEQFF.

The chain recombines TRBV5-4 with TRBJ2-7, with D tentatively TRBD2 (6 bases). This CDR3 has 13 amino acids. In germline, CDR1 is SGHNT, CDR2 YYREEE (reference sequence). V was cut by 4 bases and J by 7 bases, with 15 bases left in between. CDR3 coding DNA: TGTGCCAGCAGCCATCGGTCCGGGGGAGAGCAGTACTTC. The encoded protein is CASSHRSGGEQYF.

The chain employs TRBV6-2 or TRBV6-3 and TRBJ2-1, with D uncertain. Germline V lookup: CDR1 MNHEY, CDR2 SVGEGT. Trimming removed 2 bases from V and 7 bases from J, with 15 bases in between. The CDR3 totals 15 residues. This CDR3 reads CASSYRFTSPNEQFF. CDR3 DNA sequence: TGTGCCAGCAGTTACCGGTTTACGAGTCCTAATGAGCAGTTCTTC.

The V gene is TRBV2, the J gene TRBJ2-5; no reliable D call. The CDR3 totals 13 residues. Per germline, CDR1 SNHLY and CDR2 FYNNEI. V was clipped by 3 bases and J by 3 bases, with 8 bases between them. CDR3: CASSDPVKETQYF. CDR3 nucleotide sequence: TGTGCCAGCAGTGATCCGGTTAAAGAGACCCAGTACTTC.

This chain links TRBV7-2 with TRBJ2-7, with D possibly being TRBD1 (6 bases). Germline CDR1 SGHTA, CDR2 FQGNSA. Trimming pared 5 bases from V and 3 bases from J, leaving 17 bases between. The CDR3 has 15 amino acids. CDR3 sequence (DNA): TGTGCCAGCAGCGCCGACAGGTCAGTTTTCTACGAGCAGTACTTC. It codes for CASSADRSVFYEQYF.

The CDR3 nucleotides are TGTGCCAGCAGCTCCGACAGGGTTTCGGGAGCTTTCTTT. It yields the protein CASSSDRVSGAFF. This sequence joins TRBV5-4 and TRBJ1-1; TRBD1 matches at 7 bases. CDR1 and CDR2 from the germline V gene are SGHNT and YYREEE (reference sequence). This CDR3 has 13 amino acids. The trim removed 3 bases at V and 10 bases at J, leaving 9 bases unmatched.

The chain joins TRBV1 to TRBJ1-1; the DNA was not used to check the table's D call, TRBD1. TRBV1 counts as a pseudogene. This CDR3 is built from 15 residues. The CDR3, as DNA: TGCACCAGCAGCCGCCAAGGGGCGCGAAGGACTGAAGCTTTCTTT. It translates to CTSSRQGARRTEAFF.

The chain links TRBV6-1 to TRBJ2-4, with D maybe TRBD2 (6 bases). The CDR3 has 13 residues. Trimming took off 3 bases at V and 7 bases at J, with 10 bases between the two ends. Germline loops: CDR1 MNHNS, CDR2 SASEGT. In DNA form, the CDR3 reads TGTGCCAGCAGTGAGCGGGACGCGAACATTCAGTACTTC. It yields the protein CASSERDANIQYF.